The 8 T cell receptor beta chains presented below share a single source sample, sequenced in a study of cytomegalovirus exposure and HLA in healthy donors. Primers for the PCR totalled 60 Vbeta and 13 Jbeta. Data came from immunoSEQ multiplex PCR; TCRdb stores just in-frame clones and leaves some out. The top ten clones hold 1.1% to 1.5% of a sample with some 180,000 clones, approximately 80% of them seen once. The sample consisted of PBMCs. Receptor source: a girl under 18 in good health and CMV-seropositive.

V gene TRBV7-6 combines with J gene TRBJ2-1; D ambiguous. The germline gives CDR1 SGHVS, CDR2 FNYEAQ. Between the trimmed V and J ends, which lost 5 bases and 8 bases, there was a span of 16 bases. The CDR3 extends over 14 amino acids. The CDR3 is CASSVQQLSYEQFF. The CDR3 region has the DNA TGTGCCAGCAGCGTCCAACAGCTATCATATGAGCAGTTCTTC. The complete variable domain, with remaining parts taken from reference TRBV7-6 and TRBJ2-1, reads GAGVSQSPRYKVTKRGQDVALRCDPISGHVSLYWYRQALGQGPEFLTYFNYEAQQDKSGLPNDRFSAERPEGSISTLTIQRTEQRDSAMYRCASSVQQLSYEQFFGPGTRLTVL.

The chain combines TRBV7-6 with TRBJ2-7; 8 nucleotides match TRBD2. Germline loops: CDR1 SGHVS, CDR2 FNYEAQ. This CDR3 is 20 amino acids long. V was clipped by 5 bases and J by 3 bases; unmatched bases: 24. CDR3 nucleotide sequence: TGTGCCAGCAGCCCCGGGACAACCCACTCAAGCGGGAGAAGTCGCTACGAGCAGTACTTC. Translation gives CASSPGTTHSSGRSRYEQYF.

The rearrangement links TRBV5-4 to TRBJ2-1, with unresolved D. V shed 0 bases and J shed 4 bases, with 11 bases lying between them. This CDR3 comprises 15 residues. CDR1 is SGHNT, CDR2 YYREEE, per germline (reference sequence). As DNA, the CDR3 is TGTGCCAGCAGCTTGGTTGGCGGAGCTTACAATGAGCAGTTCTTC. Translating it yields CASSLVGGAYNEQFF.

The rearrangement joins TRBV18 to TRBJ2-2, with 8 bases lining up with TRBD2. Germline V gene lookup returns CDR1 KGHSH and CDR2 LQKENI. Trimming cost V 2 bases and J 6 bases; bases outside gene matches: 5. The CDR3 has 15 residues. The CDR3: CASSPNGRAPGELFF. In DNA, the CDR3 is TGTGCCAGCTCACCAAACGGGAGGGCCCCCGGGGAGCTGTTTTTT.

The chain employs TRBV4-1 and TRBJ2-1, with D possibly matching TRBD1 (5 bases). The CDR3 has 17 residues. Germline V lookup: CDR1 MGHRA, CDR2 YSYEKL. The V end lost 0 bases, the J end lost 0 bases, and 12 bases lay between the germline ends. The CDR3 DNA reads as TGCGCCAGCAGCCAAGATCCGAACAGGAGCTCCTACAATGAGCAGTTCTTC. Protein: CASSQDPNRSSYNEQFF.

The J gene is TRBJ1-5, the V gene TRBV16, with D perhaps matching TRBD1 (6 bases). CDR1 and CDR2 from the germline V gene are KGHSY and FQNENV. Trimming shortened V by 8 bases and J by 0 bases, and 14 bases separated the two germline ends. The CDR3 extends over 15 amino acids. The CDR3 sequence is CASGTQGYSNQPQHF. The CDR3 DNA reads as TGTGCCAGCGGTACCCAGGGGTATAGCAATCAGCCCCAGCATTTT.

The chain recombines TRBV30 with TRBJ2-6; tentatively, D is TRBD2 (7 bases). This CDR3 is 16 amino acids long. Germline CDR1 GTSNPN, CDR2 SVGIG (reference sequence). Trimming cost V 2 bases and J 0 bases, with 11 bases left between them. The CDR3 bases are TGTGCCTGGAGTAGGGGGGGTACCTCTGGGGCCAACGTCCTGACTTTC. It encodes CAWSRGGTSGANVLTF. Full variable domain (outside the CDR3, taken from reference TRBV30 and TRBJ2-6): SQTIHQWPATLVQPVGSPLSLECTVEGTSNPNLYWYRQAAGRGLQLLFYSVGIGQISSEVPQNLSASRPQDRQFILSSKKLLLSDSGFYLCAWSRGGTSGANVLTFGAGSRLTVL.

The chain recombines TRBV5-4 with TRBJ2-5; 10 nucleotides agree with TRBD2. There are 17 residues in the CDR3. Germline V gives CDR1 SGHNT, CDR2 YYREEE (reference sequence). V shed 0 bases and J 2 bases; nucleotides not matched to a gene: 7. The chain's CDR3 is CASSLGPGLADQETQYF. The DNA for the CDR3 is TGTGCCAGCAGCTTGGGACCCGGACTAGCGGATCAAGAGACCCAGTACTTC.